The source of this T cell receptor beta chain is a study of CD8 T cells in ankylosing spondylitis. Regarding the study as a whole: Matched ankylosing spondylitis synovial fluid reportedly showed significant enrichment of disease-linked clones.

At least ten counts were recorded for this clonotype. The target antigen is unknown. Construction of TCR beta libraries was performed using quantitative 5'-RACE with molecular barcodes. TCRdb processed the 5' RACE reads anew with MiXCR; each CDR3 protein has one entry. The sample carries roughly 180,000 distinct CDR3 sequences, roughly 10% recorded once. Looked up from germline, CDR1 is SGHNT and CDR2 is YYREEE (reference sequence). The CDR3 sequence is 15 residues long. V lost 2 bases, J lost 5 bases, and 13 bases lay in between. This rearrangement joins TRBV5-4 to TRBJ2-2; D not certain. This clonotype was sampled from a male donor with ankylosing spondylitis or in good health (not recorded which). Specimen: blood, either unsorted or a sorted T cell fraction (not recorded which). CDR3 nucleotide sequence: TGTGCCAGCAGCTTATTTAACCACAAGACCGGGGAGCTGTTTTTT. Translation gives CASSLFNHKTGELFF.